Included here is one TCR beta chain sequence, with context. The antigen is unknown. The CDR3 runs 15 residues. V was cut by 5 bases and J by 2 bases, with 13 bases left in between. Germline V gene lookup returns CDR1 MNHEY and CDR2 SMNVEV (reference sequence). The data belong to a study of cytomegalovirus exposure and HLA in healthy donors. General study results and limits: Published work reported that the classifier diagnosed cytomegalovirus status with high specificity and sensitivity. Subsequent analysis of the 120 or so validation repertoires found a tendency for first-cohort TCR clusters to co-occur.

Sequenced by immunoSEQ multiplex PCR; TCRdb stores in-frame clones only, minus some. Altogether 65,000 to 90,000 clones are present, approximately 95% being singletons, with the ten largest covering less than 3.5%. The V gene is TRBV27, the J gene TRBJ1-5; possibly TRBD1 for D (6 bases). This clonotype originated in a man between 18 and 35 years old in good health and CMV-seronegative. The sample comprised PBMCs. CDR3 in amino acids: CASSPGGGGNQPQHF. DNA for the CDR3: TGTGCCAGCAGTCCCGGGGGGGGCGGCAATCAGCCCCAGCATTTT.